The clone carrying this T cell receptor (beta chain) was found a few times. Its antigen is still unknown. These data come from a study of a mutant IDH1 vaccine in newly diagnosed glioma. The time point here: week 35, safety follow-up. The content of each vaccine dose was 300 ug of mutant IDH1 20-mer peptide, and topical imiquimod accompanied it. From germline, CDR1 is LNHDA and CDR2 SQIVND (reference sequence). The CDR3 is 14 amino acids. V lost 10 bases, J lost 0 bases, and 13 bases lay in between. Study findings and constraints: A vaccine-induced immune response developed in roughly 93% of the patients.

Measured with immunoSEQ multiplex PCR; TCRdb has only the in-frame clones, and not every one. The table shows roughly 68,000 clones, with 60% to 75% occurring only once. This sample comprised PBMCs, obtained from a glioma patient whose treatment included an IDH1 peptide vaccine. This chain joins TRBV19 and TRBJ1-5, with D possibly being TRBD1 (5 bases). This receptor was identified in a man in his forties or fifties with glioma. The CDR3 spells CATQGVSSNQPQHF. DNA for the CDR3: TGTGCCACTCAAGGGGTTAGTAGCAATCAGCCCCAGCATTTT.